A single sample gave rise to the 29 T cell receptor beta chains below, sequenced in a study of tumor-infiltrating lymphocytes in primary liver carcinoma. Taking about 18-30 mg of unsorted bulk tissue, the authors co-extracted RNA and DNA. TCR beta cDNA was reverse-transcribed from approximately 0.45 ug of total RNA. The reaction used a constant-region primer and ProtoScript II reverse transcriptase. Three rounds of nested multiplex PCR with slightly modified ARM-PCR produced TCR beta libraries. TRBV1-TRBV30 forward primers paired with a C-beta reverse primer were used in the first two PCR rounds, which ran approximately 11 cycles each. From the multiplex PCR reads, TCRdb called clonotypes with MiXCR, one entry per CDR3 protein. The top ten clones hold roughly an eighth of a sample with approximately 73,000 distinct CDR3 sequences, 60% to 80% of them seen once. Sequencing was performed on liver tumor tissue from sampling region 4. The subset was: tumor region T4, right-lateral pole. The receptor source for this set is a woman aged 60 to 75 with primary liver carcinoma and hepatitis B virus infection.

This clonotype has at least ten counts. The rearrangement uses TRBV2 and TRBJ2-3, with D possibly TRBD2 on 6 matching bases. The V end lost 5 bases, the J end lost 0 bases, and 18 bases lay between the germline ends. The CDR3 runs to 17 residues. Germline V lookup: CDR1 SNHLY, CDR2 FYNNEI. The CDR3 sequence: CASSTVAGSGSTDTQYF. Written as DNA, the CDR3 is TGTGCCAGCAGTACCGTCGCGGGCAGCGGGAGCACAGATACGCAGTATTTT.

This clonotype was seen only once. The conserved closing phenylalanine or tryptophan is absent in this CDR3, likely reflecting a read error. No DNA is shown, since the ends of the CDR3 on it are uncertain; the CDR3 is the one TCRdb lists. The chain is built from TRBV11-2 and TRBJ2-7; TRBD2, as called in the table, went unchecked against the DNA. The germline gives CDR1 SGHAT, CDR2 FQNNGV. The length of the CDR3 is 12 amino acids, counting both ends. The CDR3 loop is CACSHTRHEQCL.

This clonotype is a singleton in its sample. This may come from a read error, since a much larger clone is one base off. V gene TRBV28 combines with J gene TRBJ2-3, with D perhaps TRBD2 (7 bases). This CDR3 has 18 amino acids. Per the germline V gene, CDR1 is MDHEN and CDR2 is SYDVKM. The DNA of the CDR3 is TGTGCCAGCAGTTTATCGGTCGGGGGGCGGCAGCATCAAGATACGCAGTTTTTT. Encoded protein: CASSLSVGGRQHQDTQFF.

The chain recombines TRBV5-1 with TRBJ2-3; 9 bases fit TRBD2. J was trimmed by 8 bases and V by 5 bases; bases with no gene match: 9. In germline, CDR1 is SGHRS, CDR2 YFSETQ. The CDR3 loop spans 14 amino acids. Here the CDR3 DNA reads TGCGCCAGCAGTCGCAGCGGGAGGTCCGGTACGCAGTATTTT. Its protein product is CASSRSGRSGTQYF.

A remark on this clonotype: The junction and the germline gene differ at one end; a read error may be behind it. This chain joins TRBV6-5 and TRBJ2-7; D ambiguous. Germline CDR1 and CDR2: MNHEY and SVGAGI. The CDR3 sequence is 16 residues long. CDR3 DNA sequence: TGTGACAGCAGATACTCGAACAACTTTTTGGGCTACGAGCAGTACTTC. It translates to CDSRYSNNFLGYEQYF.

With respect to this clonotype: The conserved closing phenylalanine or tryptophan is absent in this CDR3, likely reflecting a read error. The V call is TRBV5-5, the J call TRBJ2-1, with 11 bases that match TRBD2. This CDR3 has 15 residues. Looked up from germline, CDR1 is SGHKS and CDR2 is YYEKEE (reference sequence). J was trimmed by 4 bases and V by 6 bases; bases with no gene match: 6. The CDR3 DNA reads TGTGCCAGCAACTGGCTAGCGGGAGGATACAATGAGCAGTTCCTC. Protein: CASNWLAGGYNEQFL.

This clonotype was detected ten times or more. The chain links TRBV28 to TRBJ2-7; D is perhaps TRBD1 (6 bases). Germline V lookup: CDR1 MDHEN, CDR2 SYDVKM. V was clipped by 7 bases and J by 2 bases, with 15 bases between them. This CDR3 spans 14 amino acids. The DNA for the CDR3 is TGTGCCAGCATCCTGGGGGCTGGCGCCTACGAGCAGTACTTC. Amino acid sequence: CASILGAGAYEQYF.

The chain employs TRBV7-9 and TRBJ2-1; 7 bases are a match to TRBD2. The CDR3 length is 11 residues. V lost 11 bases to trimming and J lost 12 bases; unmatched junction nucleotides: 10. The germline gives CDR1 SEHNR, CDR2 FQNEAQ (reference sequence). The CDR3 is CAGRLADVQFF. CDR3 DNA sequence: TGTGCCGGTAGACTAGCCGATGTGCAGTTCTTC.

The table lists this clonotype with a count of one. At one end the junction does not follow the germline gene, possibly because of a read error. J is TRBJ2-2 and V is TRBV11-2; 7 bases map to TRBD1. CDR3 length: 18 residues. The germline gives CDR1 SGHAT, CDR2 FQNNGV. The CDR3 DNA is TGTGCCAGCAGCCGAGGGGGCTCTTATATCGCGAATACCGGGGAGCCGTTTTTT. Its translation is CASSRGGSYIANTGEPFF.

V is TRBV11-1 and J is TRBJ2-2; TRBD2 matches 10 bases. The CDR3 is 20 residues long. The V gene's germline CDR1 is SGHAT and CDR2 FQDESV (reference sequence). The V gene end was trimmed by 7 bases and the J gene end by 11 bases; junction bases not matched to a gene: 28. The CDR3 bases are TGTGCCAGCATGCCAACCCCCGGGACTAGCGACAGTACGAACACCGCCGAGCTGTTTTTT. As protein: CASMPTPGTSDSTNTAELFF.

On this clonotype: The CDR3 does not close with the conserved phenylalanine or tryptophan, likely indicating a read error. The genes are TRBV29-1 and TRBJ1-1; a weak D match, TRBD1 (6 bases). Per the germline V gene, CDR1 is SQVTM and CDR2 is ANQGSEA. The V end lost 3 bases, the J end lost 3 bases, and 17 bases lay between the germline ends. The CDR3 loop spans 15 amino acids. CDR3 protein: CSVDYQGTMDTEAFL. The CDR3 coding sequence is TGCAGCGTTGACTATCAGGGGACCATGGACACTGAAGCTTTCCTT.

This clonotype was observed many times. This chain connects TRBV6-2 or TRBV6-3 to TRBJ2-1; weak D call: TRBD2 (5 bases). The length of the CDR3 is 16 residues. Trimming took off 2 bases at V and 7 bases at J, with 18 bases between the two ends. CDR1 is MNHEY, CDR2 SVGEGT, per germline. The CDR3 is CASSYVLGRNRNEQFF. CDR3 nucleotide sequence: TGTGCCAGCAGTTACGTATTAGGGAGAAATCGTAATGAGCAGTTCTTC.

Points on this clonotype: The CDR3 does not end in the conserved phenylalanine or tryptophan, so this is likely a read error. The chain employs TRBV29-1 and TRBJ2-7; 9 bases are shared with TRBD1. Germline assignment: CDR1 SQVTM and CDR2 ANQGSEA. The CDR3 is made up of 13 amino acids. The CDR3 DNA reads TGTAGCGTTAGCCCCGGGACAGGGCGCGAGCAGTACCTC. It is translated as CSVSPGTGREQYL.

Remarks on this clonotype: A junction boundary mismatches the germline segment, possibly from a read error. This chain joins TRBV12-3 or TRBV12-4 and TRBJ1-6; tentatively, D is TRBD1 (5 bases). The CDR3 length is 14 residues. The CDR3 DNA is TGTGCCAGTCGGGGGTATCCATATAATTCAGCCCTCCGCTTT. As protein: CASRGYPYNSALRF.

V is TRBV29-1 and J is TRBJ2-7; the match to TRBD1 covers 9 bases. CDR3 length: 15 residues. Per germline, CDR1 SQVTM and CDR2 ANQGSEA. The CDR3 bases are TGCAACCTCCTACGGACAGGGGCTTCTGGCTACGAGCAGTACTTC. It yields the protein CNLLRTGASGYEQYF.

As for this clonotype: The CDR3 does not close with the conserved phenylalanine or tryptophan, likely indicating a read error. The chain couples TRBV5-1 to TRBJ2-7; 10 nucleotides match TRBD2. CDR3 length equals 15 residues. The germline CDR1 and CDR2 sequences are SGHRS and YFSETQ. The CDR3 here is CASSSGTSVGHEQYL. CDR3 sequence (DNA): TGCGCTAGCAGCTCAGGGACTAGCGTCGGTCACGAGCAGTACTTA.

In the case of this clonotype: One end of the junction does not line up with germline, which may come from a read error. The gene calls are TRBV12-3 or TRBV12-4 and TRBJ1-5; a possible D gene is TRBD1 (5 bases). This CDR3 has 16 residues. The CDR3 loop reads CDSRDGRPRGNQPQHF. In DNA, the CDR3 is TGTGACAGCAGAGACGGACGGCCCCGGGGCAATCAGCCTCAGCATTTT.

Ten or more counts support this clonotype. The chain joins TRBV5-1 to TRBJ2-3, with D uncertain. With 2 bases removed from V and 2 bases from J, the gap between germline ends came to 12 bases. Germline V gene data show CDR1 as SGHRS and CDR2 as YFSETQ. The CDR3 is 15 amino acids. For the CDR3, the DNA is TGCGCCAGCAGCTTCCGGATACTTCTCACAGATACGCAGTATTTT. This codes for CASSFRILLTDTQYF.

As to this clonotype: Given the absence of the conserved phenylalanine or tryptophan at the CDR3 end, a read error is likely. The gene calls are TRBV6-5 and TRBJ1-2; TRBD1 is a possible D gene (6 bases). Germline assignment: CDR1 MNHEY and CDR2 SVGAGI. The CDR3 length is 16 residues. V shed 7 bases and J shed 3 bases, with 21 bases lying between them. The CDR3 loop is CASNVVAGGEYYGYTV. The CDR3 region has the DNA TGTGCCAGCAACGTAGTAGCGGGGGGCGAGTACTATGGCTACACCGTC.

This clonotype is labeled medium-sized. The chain is built from TRBV6-2 or TRBV6-3 and TRBJ2-3; D may be TRBD1 or TRBD2 (5 bases each). CDR1 is MNHEY, CDR2 SVGEGT, per germline. V was cut by 7 bases and J by 2 bases, with 13 bases left in between. The CDR3 sequence is 14 residues long. CDR3 protein: CASTGTINTDTQYF. CDR3 DNA sequence: TGTGCCAGCACTGGGACCATTAACACAGATACGCAGTATTTT.

A word on this clonotype: Lacking the conserved final phenylalanine or tryptophan, this CDR3 likely reflects a read error. Because the CDR3's place on the DNA is in doubt, the DNA is left out and the CDR3 is given as listed by TCRdb. This chain joins TRBV11-2 and TRBJ2-2. Inclusive of both ends, the CDR3 amounts to 13 amino acids. CDR1 SGHAT and CDR2 FQNNGV come from the germline V gene. The CDR3: CASSLDRTGELFC.

This clonotype was seen at least ten times. V and J are TRBV14 and TRBJ2-3; 11 nucleotides line up with TRBD2. Losses at the gene ends were 3 bases for V and 1 base for J; bases not matched to a gene: 9. This CDR3 spans 18 amino acids. Germline assignment: CDR1 SGHDN and CDR2 FVKESK. This chain's CDR3 is CASSHGRTSGSGTDTQYF. The CDR3 DNA reads as TGTGCCAGCAGCCACGGTAGAACTAGCGGGAGTGGCACAGATACGCAGTATTTT.

Concerning this clonotype itself: The germline gene is not matched at one end of the junction; a read error may be the cause. This chain connects TRBV6-6 to TRBJ2-1; no definite D call. The CDR3 is 12 amino acids. The V gene's germline CDR1 is MNHNY and CDR2 SVGAGI (reference sequence). This CDR3 reads CACSRTYNEQFF. CDR3 nucleotide sequence: TGTGCCTGCAGTCGGACCTATAATGAGCAGTTCTTC.

This clonotype is categorized as medium-sized (0.01 to 0.1%). This rearrangement joins TRBV6-5 to TRBJ2-1, with 7 bases identical to TRBD2. V shed 6 bases and J 6 bases; nucleotides not matched to a gene: 11. Looked up from germline, CDR1 is MNHEY and CDR2 is SVGAGI. The CDR3 has 15 residues. The CDR3 protein is CASRGGTSNPNEQFF. As DNA, the CDR3 is TGTGCCAGCAGGGGAGGGACCTCCAACCCCAATGAGCAGTTCTTC.

Points on this clonotype: At one end the junction does not follow the germline gene, possibly because of a read error. This chain uses TRBV7-8 with TRBJ2-2, with D possibly matching TRBD1 (6 bases). The germline V gene has CDR1 SGHVS and CDR2 FQNEAQ. The CDR3 spans 14 residues. The CDR3 here is CANSPFQGIGELFF. Here the CDR3 DNA reads TGTGCCAACAGCCCCTTCCAGGGGATCGGGGAGCTGTTTTTT.

On this clonotype itself: The junction departs from the called germline gene at one end, perhaps through a read error. The V call is TRBV10-3, the J call TRBJ1-5; maybe TRBD1 (6 bases). Germline CDR1 reads ENHRY; CDR2 reads SYGVKD. The CDR3 spans 15 residues. In DNA, the CDR3 is TGTACCATCAGTCCTTTAGGGGGTAGCAATCAGCCCCAGCATTTT. Translation gives CTISPLGGSNQPQHF.

In this sample, this clonotype turned up many times. The chain couples TRBV30 to TRBJ2-1, with TRBD2 matching 9 bases. This CDR3 is built from 14 residues. Losses at the gene ends were 5 bases for V and 7 bases for J; bases not matched to a gene: 9. Germline CDR1 is GTSNPN and CDR2 is SVGIG (reference sequence). CDR3 residues: CAWGSGTSINEQFF. CDR3 nucleotides: TGTGCCTGGGGCTCCGGGACTAGCATAAATGAGCAGTTCTTC.

On this clonotype: Because it lacks the conserved phenylalanine or tryptophan at the end, this CDR3 is likely a read error. The rearrangement links TRBV11-2 to TRBJ2-7, with D unresolved. In germline, CDR1 is SGHAT, CDR2 FQNNGV. The CDR3 is 11 residues long. The CDR3 nucleotides are TGTACCAACACAAAAGGGTTTGAGCAGTACTTA. It specifies CTNTKGFEQYL.

V and J are TRBV5-1 and TRBJ1-4; the match to TRBD1 covers 8 bases. Germline CDR1 reads SGHRS; CDR2 reads YFSETQ. J gave up 10 bases and V 3 bases, and 11 bases lay outside the gene matches. This CDR3 contains 15 residues. CDR3 nucleotides: TGCGCCAGCAGCTCGACAGGGGAGGGGTATGGAAAACTGTTTTTT. It specifies CASSSTGEGYGKLFF.